This TCR beta chain was sequenced for a study of beta chain features in type 1 diabetes. The overall study: Across all samples, roughly 100,000,000 sorted cells were examined.

The purity of all sorted populations exceeded 95%. Turning to this clone: Other nucleotide sequences in the sample specify the same CDR3.

The whole isolated RNA underwent reverse transcription, so sequencing captured expressed TCRB transcripts. About 3.7 million reads per sample were averaged for naive, central memory and regulatory samples. Some clones are missing from TCRdb's copy, which holds only in-frame ones; the method was immunoSEQ multiplex PCR. The sample lists hundreds of thousands of clones; about an eighth were seen once. Sequencing was performed on naive CD4+ T cells from blood. This receptor was identified in a woman aged 18 to 35 in good health.

The CDR3 sequence: CAISGQGYGYTF. DNA for the CDR3: TGTGCCATCAGTGGACAGGGCTATGGCTACACCTTC. The V and J genes are TRBV10-3 and TRBJ1-2, with 7 bases that match TRBD1. Germline CDR1 ENHRY, CDR2 SYGVKD. The CDR3 is 12 amino acids. The trim removed 4 bases at V and 4 bases at J, leaving 0 bases unmatched.